The rows below give T cell receptor beta chains drawn from one sample of a study of blood T cell repertoires in COVID-19. The data were produced by immunoSEQ multiplex PCR, yet TCRdb's version contains in-frame clones alone and is incomplete. There are around 240,000 clones in the sample; about nine tenths occur only once, and more than 1% lies in the top ten. The sequenced sample consisted of PBMCs or T cells enriched from blood (not recorded which). These receptors originate from a human donor in a cohort exposed to, infected with or recovered from COVID-19 (not recorded which). The donor label of this sample is uncertain. Each CDR3 is given with its conserved first and last residue. The order of the fields is V gene, clone size, D gene, J gene, CDR3 protein, CDR3 DNA. D genes are given only for firm matches. Not every row has a clone size; where given, it reads once, few, many or a size class.

v_gene: TRBV19; abundance: NA; d_gene: NA; j_gene: TRBJ1-1; CDR3aa: CASSIGMGAVGTEAFF; CDR3nt: TGTGCCAGTAGTATTGGGATGGGGGCGGTGGGCACTGAAGCTTTCTTT
v_gene: TRBV30; abundance: NA; d_gene: TRBD2; j_gene: TRBJ2-3; CDR3aa: CAGLAGRNTQYF; CDR3nt: TGTGCCGGGCTAGCGGGACGGAATACGCAGTATTTT
v_gene: TRBV6-5; abundance: NA; d_gene: TRBD1; j_gene: TRBJ2-5; CDR3aa: CASSADRGETQYF; CDR3nt: TGTGCCAGCAGCGCGGACAGGGGAGAGACCCAGTACTTC
v_gene: TRBV4-3; abundance: NA; d_gene: TRBD1; j_gene: TRBJ1-2; CDR3aa: CASSQDGGDSFYGYTF; CDR3nt: TGCGCCAGCAGCCAAGATGGCGGGGACAGCTTCTATGGCTACACCTTC
v_gene: TRBV29-1; abundance: NA; d_gene: NA; j_gene: TRBJ2-5; CDR3aa: CSAPRSTAEGETQYF; CDR3nt: TGCAGCGCCCCTCGGAGTACAGCTGAGGGCGAGACCCAGTACTTC
v_gene: TRBV18; abundance: NA; d_gene: NA; j_gene: TRBJ1-1; CDR3aa: CASSPPNRESFF; CDR3nt: TGTGCCAGCTCACCACCTAACAGGGAGTCTTTCTTT
v_gene: TRBV5-8; abundance: NA; d_gene: NA; j_gene: TRBJ2-1; CDR3aa: CASSSREYNEQFF; CDR3nt: TGTGCCAGCAGTAGCAGGGAATACAATGAGCAGTTCTTC
v_gene: TRBV4-2; abundance: NA; d_gene: TRBD1; j_gene: TRBJ2-7; CDR3aa: CASSHRDRDYEQYF; CDR3nt: TGTGCCAGCAGCCACCGGGACAGGGATTACGAGCAGTACTTC
v_gene: TRBV7-9; abundance: NA; d_gene: NA; j_gene: TRBJ2-2; CDR3aa: CASSSLNDRRITGELFF; CDR3nt: TGTGCCAGCAGCTCACTTAACGACAGGAGGATAACCGGGGAGCTGTTTTTT
v_gene: TRBV10-2; abundance: once; d_gene: TRBD1; j_gene: TRBJ2-1; CDR3aa: CASRDDRGSYNEQFF; CDR3nt: TGCGCCAGCAGAGATGACAGGGGATCCTACAATGAGCAGTTCTTC
v_gene: TRBV5-6; abundance: NA; d_gene: NA; j_gene: TRBJ2-7; CDR3aa: CASSLGGGVSYEQYF; CDR3nt: TGTGCCAGCAGCTTGGGCGGAGGGGTCTCCTACGAGCAGTACTTC
v_gene: TRBV19; abundance: NA; d_gene: NA; j_gene: TRBJ2-1; CDR3aa: CASSIRGPGVIYNEQFF; CDR3nt: TGTGCCAGTAGTATAAGGGGCCCGGGGGTTATCTACAATGAGCAGTTCTTC
v_gene: TRBV2; abundance: NA; d_gene: TRBD1; j_gene: TRBJ1-2; CDR3aa: CASSPDRDGYTF; CDR3nt: TGTGCCAGCAGCCCGGACAGGGACGGCTACACCTTC
v_gene: TRBV9; abundance: NA; d_gene: NA; j_gene: TRBJ2-1; CDR3aa: CASSFTGVHEQFF; CDR3nt: TGTGCCAGCAGCTTTACCGGGGTCCATGAGCAGTTCTTC
v_gene: TRBV2; abundance: once; d_gene: NA; j_gene: TRBJ1-6; CDR3aa: CASNLVGDSPLHF; CDR3nt: TGTGCCAGCAACCTCGTCGGGGATTCACCCCTCCACTTT
v_gene: TRBV7-2; abundance: NA; d_gene: NA; j_gene: TRBJ1-5; CDR3aa: CASSLERGSQPQHF; CDR3nt: TGTGCCAGCAGCTTAGAAAGGGGGTCCCAGCCCCAGCATTTT
v_gene: TRBV3-1/TRBV3-2; abundance: once; d_gene: NA; j_gene: TRBJ1-3; CDR3aa: CASSQSAGTGNTIYF; CDR3nt: TGTGCCAGCAGCCAATCTGCAGGGACAGGAAACACCATATATTTT
v_gene: TRBV5-6; abundance: NA; d_gene: TRBD1; j_gene: TRBJ2-3; CDR3aa: CASSTARGTGPTDTQYF; CDR3nt: TGTGCCAGCAGCACCGCCCGAGGGACAGGGCCCACAGATACGCAGTATTTT
v_gene: TRBV7-8; abundance: NA; d_gene: TRBD1; j_gene: TRBJ2-2; CDR3aa: CASTPWGQGAGELFF; CDR3nt: TGTGCCAGCACCCCATGGGGACAGGGGGCCGGGGAGCTGTTTTTT
v_gene: TRBV3-1/TRBV3-2; abundance: NA; d_gene: TRBD2; j_gene: TRBJ2-3; CDR3aa: CASSQEGRTSNGTQYF; CDR3nt: TGTGCCAGCAGCCAAGAAGGAAGGACTAGCAACGGGACGCAGTATTTT
v_gene: TRBV28; abundance: once; d_gene: NA; j_gene: TRBJ2-2; CDR3aa: CASSSLTGELFF; CDR3nt: TGTGCCAGCAGTTCCCTCACCGGGGAGCTGTTTTTT
v_gene: TRBV30; abundance: NA; d_gene: TRBD2; j_gene: TRBJ2-3; CDR3aa: CAWSSLGGETDTQYF; CDR3nt: TGTGCCTGGAGTTCCCTCGGGGGGGAAACAGATACGCAGTATTTT
v_gene: TRBV11-2; abundance: NA; d_gene: NA; j_gene: TRBJ1-1; CDR3aa: CASSLEYRTVPLEAFF; CDR3nt: TGTGCCAGCAGCTTAGAGTATCGGACAGTGCCACTTGAAGCTTTCTTT
v_gene: TRBV25-1; abundance: NA; d_gene: NA; j_gene: TRBJ1-3; CDR3aa: CASSGPPGTGNTIYF; CDR3nt: TGTGCCAGCAGTGGCCCCCCAGGGACTGGAAACACCATATATTTT
v_gene: TRBV5-1; abundance: NA; d_gene: TRBD1; j_gene: TRBJ2-7; CDR3aa: CASSDRDRGTYEQYF; CDR3nt: TGCGCCAGCAGCGACCGGGACAGGGGGACATACGAGCAGTACTTC
v_gene: TRBV25-1; abundance: NA; d_gene: NA; j_gene: TRBJ2-7; CDR3aa: CASSYLSEQYF; CDR3nt: TGTGCCAGCAGTTATCTCTCCGAGCAGTACTTC
v_gene: TRBV2; abundance: NA; d_gene: NA; j_gene: TRBJ2-4; CDR3aa: CASSEKGIGAKNIQYF; CDR3nt: TGTGCCAGCAGTGAGAAGGGGATCGGAGCCAAAAACATTCAGTACTTC
v_gene: TRBV5-1; abundance: NA; d_gene: NA; j_gene: TRBJ2-1; CDR3aa: CASSLFTSYNEQFF; CDR3nt: TGCGCCAGCAGCCTCTTCACCAGCTACAATGAGCAGTTCTTC
v_gene: TRBV18; abundance: NA; d_gene: TRBD1; j_gene: TRBJ2-7; CDR3aa: CASSPLDRVRAYEQYF; CDR3nt: TGTGCCAGCTCACCCTTAGACAGGGTAAGGGCCTACGAGCAGTACTTC
v_gene: TRBV5-1; abundance: once; d_gene: TRBD1; j_gene: TRBJ1-5; CDR3aa: CASSPGGREHNQPQHF; CDR3nt: TGCGCCAGCAGCCCAGGGGGAAGGGAACACAATCAGCCCCAGCATTTT
v_gene: TRBV14; abundance: NA; d_gene: NA; j_gene: TRBJ2-3; CDR3aa: CASSQRTAYADTQYF; CDR3nt: TGTGCCAGCAGCCAGAGGACAGCCTACGCAGATACGCAGTATTTT
v_gene: TRBV5-5; abundance: NA; d_gene: TRBD1; j_gene: TRBJ1-4; CDR3aa: CASSLGQGFTNEKLFF; CDR3nt: TGTGCCAGCAGCTTGGGACAGGGATTCACTAATGAAAAACTGTTTTTT
v_gene: TRBV4-2; abundance: NA; d_gene: TRBD2; j_gene: TRBJ2-3; CDR3aa: CASSRDRSGGSSTDTQYF; CDR3nt: TGTGCCAGCAGCCGAGATAGGAGCGGGGGCTCATCCACAGATACGCAGTATTTT
v_gene: TRBV15; abundance: NA; d_gene: NA; j_gene: TRBJ1-2; CDR3aa: CATSRDKVAYGYTF; CDR3nt: TGTGCCACCAGCAGAGATAAGGTAGCGTATGGCTACACCTTC
v_gene: TRBV15; abundance: NA; d_gene: TRBD1; j_gene: TRBJ2-1; CDR3aa: CATSRDLTGGYNEQFF; CDR3nt: TGTGCCACCAGCAGAGATTTAACAGGGGGGTACAATGAGCAGTTCTTC
v_gene: TRBV6-2/TRBV6-3; abundance: NA; d_gene: TRBD2; j_gene: TRBJ2-2; CDR3aa: CASSYWGLAGGNTGELFF; CDR3nt: TGTGCCAGCAGTTACTGGGGACTAGCGGGGGGCAACACCGGGGAGCTGTTTTTT
v_gene: TRBV12-3/TRBV12-4; abundance: NA; d_gene: TRBD1; j_gene: TRBJ1-5; CDR3aa: CASRTGHNQPQHF; CDR3nt: TGTGCCAGCAGGACAGGGCACAATCAGCCCCAGCATTTT